This T cell receptor beta chain was retrieved from a study of cytomegalovirus exposure and HLA in healthy donors. Overall study findings and caveats: A later analysis by the authors found several of the most significant clusters apparently linked to common viral pathogens. In a later analysis, most CMV-associated TCR beta chains appeared HLA-restricted.

On this clone: Its target is not known.

CDR1 is MNHEY and CDR2 is SMNVEV in the germline V gene (reference sequence). The CDR3 extends over 12 amino acids. V lost 10 bases, J lost 2 bases, and 12 bases lay in between. The PCR had 60 Vbeta and 13 Jbeta primers. The table came from immunoSEQ multiplex PCR; TCRdb's copy has only in-frame clones and leaves some out. This sample has under 150,000 clones; around 77% occur once, and the top ten carry 5% to 5.5%. The chain recombines TRBV27 with TRBJ2-7; tentatively, D is TRBD2 (5 bases). Sequenced sample: PBMCs. This receptor was identified in a woman in her 30s in good health and CMV-seropositive. CDR3 residues: CATMGATYEQYF. The CDR3 DNA reads TGTGCCACTATGGGAGCTACCTACGAGCAGTACTTC.